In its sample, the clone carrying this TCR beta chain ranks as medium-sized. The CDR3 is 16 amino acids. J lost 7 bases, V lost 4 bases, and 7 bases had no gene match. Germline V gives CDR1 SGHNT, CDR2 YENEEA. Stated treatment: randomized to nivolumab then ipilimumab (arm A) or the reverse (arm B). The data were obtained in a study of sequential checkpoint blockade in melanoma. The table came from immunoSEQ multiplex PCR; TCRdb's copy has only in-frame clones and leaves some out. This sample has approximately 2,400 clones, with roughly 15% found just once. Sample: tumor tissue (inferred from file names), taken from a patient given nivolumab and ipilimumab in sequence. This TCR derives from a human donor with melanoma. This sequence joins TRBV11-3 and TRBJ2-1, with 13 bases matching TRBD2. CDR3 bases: TGTGCCAGCAGCTCCCGGACTAGCGGGAGTTATAATGAGCAGTTCTTC. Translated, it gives CASSSRTSGSYNEQFF. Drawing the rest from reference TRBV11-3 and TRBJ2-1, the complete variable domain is EAGVVQSPRYKIIEKKQPVAFWCNPISGHNTLYWYLQNLGQGPELLIRYENEEAVDDSQLPKDRFSAERLKGVDSTLKIQPAELGDSAVYLCASSSRTSGSYNEQFFGPGTRLTVL.